Below are 9 T cell receptor beta chains sequenced from a single sample in a study of T cell repertoires in cytomegalovirus infection. Each CDR3 protein gets one entry after TCRdb re-called the reads with MiXCR. Of about 740,000 distinct CDR3 sequences in the sample, roughly 35% were seen once. Material: PBMCs. Receptors were obtained from a human donor in good health (CMV status not recorded). Some clones in this sample may be carry-over from other donors' samples.

This clonotype came up many times. V and J are TRBV7-8 and TRBJ2-2; D is unclear. CDR3 length equals 14 residues. The V gene's germline CDR1 is SGHVS and CDR2 FQNEAQ. The ends were cut back, 6 bases at V and 2 bases at J, with 10 bases in the middle. In DNA, the CDR3 is TGTGCCAGCAGTGGGCAGCCAAACACCGGGGAGCTGTTTTTT. It is translated as CASSGQPNTGELFF.

CDR3 in DNA: TGCAGTGCTACCCGGGGGACAGGGGAGGGAGATACGCAGTATTTT. Translation gives CSATRGTGEGDTQYF. The chain carries TRBV20-1 and TRBJ2-3, with 10 bases that match TRBD1. Germline CDR1 DFQATT, CDR2 SNEGSKA (reference sequence). The CDR3 totals 15 residues. With 4 bases clipped from V and 5 bases from J, the junction kept 9 bases outside the gene matches.

This clonotype was detected a few times. The chain employs TRBV7-9 and TRBJ2-6; 12 bases are shared with TRBD1. Germline V lookup: CDR1 SEHNR, CDR2 FQNEAQ (reference sequence). This CDR3 region has 17 residues. With V trimmed by 8 bases and J by 3 bases, 8 bases remained unmatched. The CDR3 here is CASYGTGGSFGANVLTF. CDR3 DNA: TGTGCCAGCTACGGGACAGGGGGCTCCTTTGGGGCCAACGTCCTGACTTTC. Combining the CDR3 with reference TRBV7-9 and TRBJ2-6 gives the whole variable domain DTGVSQNPRHKITKRGQNVTFRCDPISEHNRLYWYRQTLGQGPEFLTYFQNEAQLEKSRLLSDRFSAERPKGSFSTLEIQRTEQGDSAMYLCASYGTGGSFGANVLTFGAGSRLTVL.

The J gene is TRBJ1-2, the V gene TRBV19; tentative D call: TRBD1 (6 bases). The ends were cut back, 10 bases at V and 0 bases at J, with 15 bases in the middle. The V gene's germline CDR1 is LNHDA and CDR2 SQIVND (reference sequence). The CDR3 runs to 14 residues. CDR3 region: CATAKDRANYGYTF. In DNA form, the CDR3 reads TGTGCCACCGCGAAGGACAGAGCTAACTATGGCTACACCTTC.

The chain has TRBV4-1 and TRBJ2-1, with TRBD1 matching over 7 bases. After removal of 4 bases from V and 7 bases from J, the junction contained 4 bases not matched to a gene. CDR3 length equals 13 residues. Germline-derived CDR1 and CDR2 are MGHRA and YSYEKL. The CDR3 nucleotides read TGCGCCAGCAGCCCAACACAGGGGAATGAGCAGTTCTTC. Translating it yields CASSPTQGNEQFF.

This clonotype was recorded at least ten times. The chain recombines TRBV7-8 with TRBJ2-1; 9 bases align to TRBD2. The germline CDR1 and CDR2 sequences are SGHVS and FQNEAQ. Trimming at V came to 5 bases and at J to 5 bases, leaving 19 bases not matched to a gene. The CDR3 is 19 amino acids. The CDR3, as DNA: TGTGCCAGCAGCCTTCGGGGCTGGGATAGCGGGGGTGCCCACAATGAGCAGTTCTTC. It encodes CASSLRGWDSGGAHNEQFF.

The chain uses TRBV27 and TRBJ2-3; D tentatively reads TRBD1 or TRBD2 (6 bases each). The V gene lost 1 base and the J gene lost 2 bases, with 7 bases spanning the gap. Germline CDR1 and CDR2: MNHEY and SMNVEV (reference sequence). There are 14 residues in the CDR3. In nucleotides, the CDR3 is TGTGCCAGCAGTTTATGGGGGGCCACAGATACGCAGTATTTT. Translated: CASSLWGATDTQYF.

This clonotype was found a few times. This chain links TRBV28 with TRBJ1-5; no firm D call. The CDR3 extends over 15 amino acids. V shed 10 bases and J shed 4 bases, with 20 bases lying between them. Germline CDR1 is MDHEN and CDR2 is SYDVKM. CDR3 sequence (DNA): TGTGCCATCTCCCCCGGTGAGTTAAAGAATCAGCCCCAGCATTTT. Translation: CAISPGELKNQPQHF.

As regards this clonotype: This may arise from a read error, as a much more abundant clone is one base away. As the CDR3 is not closed by the conserved phenylalanine or tryptophan, this likely results from a read error. J is TRBJ2-7 and V is TRBV20-1; 10 bases agree with TRBD1. The CDR3 is made up of 13 amino acids. From germline, CDR1 is DFQATT and CDR2 SNEGSKA (reference sequence). CDR3 nucleotide sequence: TGCAGCCCCCGAGGGACAGGGGCCTACGAGCAGTACTTA. Its protein product is CSPRGTGAYEQYL.